This T cell receptor beta chain was captured by sequencing in a study of blood T cell repertoires in COVID-19. Authors' methods: Scientists estimated how many nucleated cells there were by amplifying reference gene primers. Clones were sequenced by immunoSEQ multiplex PCR, and TCRdb holds only the in-frame ones, with some missing. V, J and clone size reflect that table, while D and trimming were determined from the DNA. Of 97,000 or so clones listed, about 91% were seen once; the top ten hold less than 4.5%. Per the germline V gene, CDR1 is SGHTA and CDR2 is FQGNSA. The CDR3 runs 15 residues. V lost 1 base to trimming and J lost 2 bases, with 9 bases between them.

This sequence originates from a man younger than 35 with acute or convalescent COVID-19. V and J are TRBV7-2 and TRBJ1-5; D perhaps matches TRBD1 (5 bases). Sequences were obtained from peripheral blood. For the CDR3, the DNA is TGTGCCAGCAGCTTAGGACAGCCTGGCAATCAGCCCCAGCATTTT. Translation: CASSLGQPGNQPQHF.